This T cell receptor beta chain is from a study of blood T cell repertoires in COVID-19. Study-wide context: T cells, B-cell-depleted T cells, or PBMCs provided the cDNA or gDNA that served as material.

It was during active infection that Seattle patients were enrolled and then longitudinally followed. Per the study methods: Reference gene primers were amplified, and this amplification served to estimate nucleated cell counts. Here immunoSEQ multiplex PCR was the method, and the copy in TCRdb shows in-frame clones only, minus some. For V, J and clone size, that table is used; D and trimming come from the DNA. The sample has 220,000 or so clones, roughly 90% seen once. This CDR3 region has 11 residues. Germline V CDR1 and CDR2: LGHDT, YNNKEL (reference sequence). V lost 7 bases and J lost 3; bases outside the gene matches: 0.

The chain joins TRBV3-1 (or the pseudogene TRBV3-2) to TRBJ2-7; 7 nucleotides align to TRBD1. The sequenced sample was peripheral blood. The TCR sequence derives from a man aged 55 to 70 with COVID-19, enrolled during active disease. The CDR3 region is CASTGGYEQYF. The DNA for the CDR3 is TGTGCCAGCACAGGGGGCTACGAGCAGTACTTC.